Sequencing of this T cell receptor beta chain was carried out in a study of CD8 T cells in Susac syndrome. The overall study: Patients with Susac syndrome were, at the time of blood collection, therapy-naive, maintained on corticosteroids, or maintained on intravenous immunoglobulin alone.

Random hexamers were used to reverse transcribe an amount of roughly 0.5 to 1 ug RNA. immunoSEQ multiplex PCR amplified TCR beta CDR3 across 54 Vbeta, 13 Jbeta. MiXCR, applied by TCRdb to the immunoSEQ multiplex PCR reads, yields one record per CDR3 protein. The profile shows more than 95,000 distinct CDR3 sequences, around 94% of them singletons. The V gene's germline CDR1 is DFQATT and CDR2 SNEGSKA (reference sequence). V dropped 8 bases and J dropped 6; count of bases not matched to a gene: 11. The CDR3 extends over 13 amino acids. The chain couples TRBV20-1 to TRBJ1-1; 8 bases align to TRBD1. The TCR originated in a human donor with Susac syndrome. Material: CD8+ T cells from PBMCs. CDR3 protein: CSPGQGLASEAFF. CDR3 sequence (DNA): TGCAGTCCCGGACAGGGTCTGGCTTCTGAAGCTTTCTTT.